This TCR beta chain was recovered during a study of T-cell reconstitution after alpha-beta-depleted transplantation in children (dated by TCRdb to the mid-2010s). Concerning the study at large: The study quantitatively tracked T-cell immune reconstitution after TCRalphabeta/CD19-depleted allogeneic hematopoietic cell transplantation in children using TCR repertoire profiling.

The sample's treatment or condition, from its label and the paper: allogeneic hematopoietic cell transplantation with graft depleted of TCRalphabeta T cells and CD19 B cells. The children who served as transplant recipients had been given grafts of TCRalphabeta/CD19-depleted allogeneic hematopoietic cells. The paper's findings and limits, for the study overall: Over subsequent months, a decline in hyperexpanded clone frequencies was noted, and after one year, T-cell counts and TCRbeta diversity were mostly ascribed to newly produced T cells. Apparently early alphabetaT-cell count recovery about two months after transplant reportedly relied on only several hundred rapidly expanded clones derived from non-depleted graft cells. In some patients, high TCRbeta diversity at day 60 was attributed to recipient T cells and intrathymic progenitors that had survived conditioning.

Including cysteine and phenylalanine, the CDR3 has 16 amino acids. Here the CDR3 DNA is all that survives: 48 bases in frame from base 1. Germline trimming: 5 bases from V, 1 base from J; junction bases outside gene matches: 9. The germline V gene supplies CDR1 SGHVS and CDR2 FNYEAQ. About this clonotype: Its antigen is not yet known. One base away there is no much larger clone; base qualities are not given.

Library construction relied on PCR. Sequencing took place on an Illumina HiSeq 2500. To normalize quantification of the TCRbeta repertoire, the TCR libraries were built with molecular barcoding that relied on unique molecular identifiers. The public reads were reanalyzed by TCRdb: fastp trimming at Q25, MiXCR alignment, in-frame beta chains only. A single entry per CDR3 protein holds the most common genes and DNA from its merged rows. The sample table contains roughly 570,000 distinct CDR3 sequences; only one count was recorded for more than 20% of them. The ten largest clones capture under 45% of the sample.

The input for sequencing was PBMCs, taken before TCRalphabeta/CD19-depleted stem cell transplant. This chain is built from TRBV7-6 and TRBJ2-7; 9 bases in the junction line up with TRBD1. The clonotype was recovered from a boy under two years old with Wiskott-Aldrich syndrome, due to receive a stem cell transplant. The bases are TGTGCCAGCAGCCCCCGCCCGGGACAGGGATCCTACGAGCAGTACTTC. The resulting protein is CASSPRPGQGSYEQYF.